This T cell receptor (beta chain) came from a study of tumor-infiltrating lymphocytes in primary liver carcinoma. Study-level information: Stage T1-T3 N0M0 tumors measured about 4 to 11 cm at most. Each sample had roughly 3.5 to 7.5 million productive TCRbeta reads regardless of tissue type. Points from the study as a whole: Reduced overlap was seen in tumor-adjacent and tumor-blood pairs versus tumor region pairs.

Unsorted whole blood yielded blood RNA, and germline DNA was extracted as well. The collection of around 4 milliliters of peripheral blood preceded surgery. Starting from 400 to 500 ng of total RNA, TCR beta cDNA was produced with a primer in the constant region. Three nested multiplex PCR rounds of slightly modified ARM-PCR generated TCR beta libraries. Running approximately 10 cycles apiece, the first two PCR rounds relied on TRBV1-TRBV30 forward primers together with a C-beta reverse primer. TCRdb re-called the multiplex PCR reads with MiXCR, one entry per CDR3 protein. This sample has 300,000 to 400,000 distinct CDR3 sequences, with roughly two thirds found just once. The CDR3 consists of 15 residues. CDR1 is SQVTM and CDR2 is ANQGSEA in the germline V gene. With regard to this clonotype: What it recognizes is unknown. At one boundary the junction diverges from the germline segment, which might be a read error.

The receptor comes from a man between 35 and 55 years old with primary liver carcinoma and hepatitis B virus infection. The J gene is TRBJ1-1, the V gene TRBV29-1, with 9 bases that match TRBD1. What was sequenced was peripheral blood. The DNA of the CDR3 is TGCAACGTTTTAGGACAGGGGTCGCTAAACACTGAAGCTTTCTTT. Protein product: CNVLGQGSLNTEAFF.